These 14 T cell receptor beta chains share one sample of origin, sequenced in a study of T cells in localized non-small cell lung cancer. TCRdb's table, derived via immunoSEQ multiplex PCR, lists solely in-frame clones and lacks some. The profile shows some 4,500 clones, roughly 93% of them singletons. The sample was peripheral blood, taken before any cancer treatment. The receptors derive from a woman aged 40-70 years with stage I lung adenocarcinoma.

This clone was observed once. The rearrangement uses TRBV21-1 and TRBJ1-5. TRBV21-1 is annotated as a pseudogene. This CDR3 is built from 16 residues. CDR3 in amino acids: CASSKRYTKSNQPQHF. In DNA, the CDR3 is TGTGCCAGCAGCAAAAGGTACACTAAAAGCAATCAGCCCCAGCATTTT.

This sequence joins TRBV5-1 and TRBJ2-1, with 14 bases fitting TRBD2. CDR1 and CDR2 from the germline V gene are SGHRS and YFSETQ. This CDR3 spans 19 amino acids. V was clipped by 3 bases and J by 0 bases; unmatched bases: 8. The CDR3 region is CASSSAGLAGVGSYNEQFF. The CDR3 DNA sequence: TGCGCCAGCAGCTCGGCGGGACTAGCGGGAGTTGGCTCCTACAATGAGCAGTTCTTC.

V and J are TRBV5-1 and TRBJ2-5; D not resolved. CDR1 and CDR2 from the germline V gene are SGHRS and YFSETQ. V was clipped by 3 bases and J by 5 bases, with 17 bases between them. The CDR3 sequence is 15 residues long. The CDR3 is CASSSGEVGTETQYF. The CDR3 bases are TGCGCCAGCAGCTCCGGAGAGGTCGGAACGGAGACCCAGTACTTC. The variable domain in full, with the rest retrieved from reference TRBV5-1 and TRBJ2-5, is KAGVTQTPRYLIKTRGQQVTLSCSPISGHRSVSWYQQTPGQGLQFLFEYFSETQRNKGNFPGRFSGRQFSNSRSEMNVSTLELGDSALYLCASSSGEVGTETQYFGPGTRLLVL.

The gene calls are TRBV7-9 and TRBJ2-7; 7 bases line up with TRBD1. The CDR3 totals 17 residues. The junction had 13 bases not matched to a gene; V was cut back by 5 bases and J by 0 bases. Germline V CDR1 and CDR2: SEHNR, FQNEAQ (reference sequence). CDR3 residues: CASSPLRRQGNSYEQYF. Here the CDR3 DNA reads TGTGCCAGCAGCCCCTTGCGCCGACAGGGAAACTCCTACGAGCAGTACTTC. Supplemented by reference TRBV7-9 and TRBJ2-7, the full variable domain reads DTGVSQNPRHKITKRGQNVTFRCDPISEHNRLYWYRQTLGQGPEFLTYFQNEAQLEKSRLLSDRFSAERPKGSFSTLEIQRTEQGDSAMYLCASSPLRRQGNSYEQYFGPGTRLTVT.

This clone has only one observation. CDR3 sequence reads: CAIGQLTGRAAADTQYF. CDR3 nucleotide sequence: TGTGCCATCGGGCAACTAACCGGGAGGGCGGCCGCAGATACGCAGTATTTT. The chain is built from TRBV10-3 and TRBJ2-3; TRBD2 matches at 8 bases. Germline V gene data show CDR1 as ENHRY and CDR2 as SYGVKD. With 8 bases clipped from V and 4 bases from J, the junction kept 17 bases outside the gene matches. This CDR3 has 17 residues.

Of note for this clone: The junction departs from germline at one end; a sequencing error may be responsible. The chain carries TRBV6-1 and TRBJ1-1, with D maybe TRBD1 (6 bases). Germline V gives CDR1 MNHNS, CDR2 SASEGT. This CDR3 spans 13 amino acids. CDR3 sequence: CASRWDMNTEAFF. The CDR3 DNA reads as TGTGCGAGCAGGTGGGACATGAACACTGAAGCTTTCTTT.

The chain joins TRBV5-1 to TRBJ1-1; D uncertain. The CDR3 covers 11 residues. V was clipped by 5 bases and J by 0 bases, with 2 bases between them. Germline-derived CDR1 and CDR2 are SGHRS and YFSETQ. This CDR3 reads CASRLNTEAFF. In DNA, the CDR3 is TGCGCCAGCAGGCTGAACACTGAAGCTTTCTTT.

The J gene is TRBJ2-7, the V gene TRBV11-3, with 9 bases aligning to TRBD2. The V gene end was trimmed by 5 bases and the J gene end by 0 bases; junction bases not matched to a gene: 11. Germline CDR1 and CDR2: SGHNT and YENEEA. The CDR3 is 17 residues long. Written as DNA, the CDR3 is TGTGCCAGCAGCGAGGGCGGGCTAGCGGGAATCTCCTACGAGCAGTACTTC. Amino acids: CASSEGGLAGISYEQYF.

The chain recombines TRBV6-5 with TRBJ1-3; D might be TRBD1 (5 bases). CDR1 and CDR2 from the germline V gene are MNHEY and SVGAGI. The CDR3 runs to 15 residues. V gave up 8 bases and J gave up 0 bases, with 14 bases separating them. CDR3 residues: CASCVQADSGNTIYF. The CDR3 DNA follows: TGTGCCAGCTGCGTACAGGCCGACTCTGGAAACACCATATATTTT.

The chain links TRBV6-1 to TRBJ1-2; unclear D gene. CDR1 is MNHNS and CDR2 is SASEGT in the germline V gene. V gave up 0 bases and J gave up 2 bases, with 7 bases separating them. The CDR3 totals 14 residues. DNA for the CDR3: TGTGCCAGCAGTGAAGCAACAGCGAACTATGGCTACACCTTC. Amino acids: CASSEATANYGYTF.

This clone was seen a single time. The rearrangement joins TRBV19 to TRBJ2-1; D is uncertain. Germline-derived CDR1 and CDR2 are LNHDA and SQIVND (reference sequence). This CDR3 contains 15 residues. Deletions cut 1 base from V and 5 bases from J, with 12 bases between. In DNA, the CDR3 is TGTGCCAGTAGTATAGTATGGGGAACCGACAATGAGCAGTTCTTC. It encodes CASSIVWGTDNEQFF.

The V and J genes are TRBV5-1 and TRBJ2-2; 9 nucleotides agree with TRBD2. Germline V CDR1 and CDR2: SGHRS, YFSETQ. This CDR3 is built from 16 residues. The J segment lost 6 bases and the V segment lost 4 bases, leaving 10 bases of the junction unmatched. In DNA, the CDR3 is TGCGCCAGCAGCCCTGGGGTAGCGGGAGTAGCCGGGGAGCTGTTTTTT. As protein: CASSPGVAGVAGELFF. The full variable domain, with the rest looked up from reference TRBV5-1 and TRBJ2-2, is KAGVTQTPRYLIKTRGQQVTLSCSPISGHRSVSWYQQTPGQGLQFLFEYFSETQRNKGNFPGRFSGRQFSNSRSEMNVSTLELGDSALYLCASSPGVAGVAGELFFGEGSRLTVL.

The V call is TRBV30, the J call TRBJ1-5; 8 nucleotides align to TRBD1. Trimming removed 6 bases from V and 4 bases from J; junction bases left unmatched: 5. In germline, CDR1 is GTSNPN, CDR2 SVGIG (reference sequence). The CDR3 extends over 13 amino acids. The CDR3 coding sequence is TGTGCCTGCCGGACAGGGACTAATCAGCCCCAGCATTTT. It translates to CACRTGTNQPQHF.

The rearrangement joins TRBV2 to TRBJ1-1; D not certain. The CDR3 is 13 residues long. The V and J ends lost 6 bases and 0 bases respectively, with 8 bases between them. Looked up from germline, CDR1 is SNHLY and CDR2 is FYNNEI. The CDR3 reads CASSWNMNTEAFF. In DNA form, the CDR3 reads TGTGCCAGCAGCTGGAACATGAACACTGAAGCTTTCTTT.